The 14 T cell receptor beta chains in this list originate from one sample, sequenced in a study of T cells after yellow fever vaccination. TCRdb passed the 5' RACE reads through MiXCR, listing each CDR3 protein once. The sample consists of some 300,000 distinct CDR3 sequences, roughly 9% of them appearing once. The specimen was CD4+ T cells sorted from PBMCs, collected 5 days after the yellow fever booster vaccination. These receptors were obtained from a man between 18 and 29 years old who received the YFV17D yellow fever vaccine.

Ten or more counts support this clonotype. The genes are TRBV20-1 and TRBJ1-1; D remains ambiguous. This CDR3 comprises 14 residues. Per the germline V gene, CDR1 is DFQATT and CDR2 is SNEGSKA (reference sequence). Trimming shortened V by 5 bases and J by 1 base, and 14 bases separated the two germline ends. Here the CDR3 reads CSARLNPGNTEAFF. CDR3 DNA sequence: TGCAGTGCTCGCCTTAACCCAGGGAACACTGAAGCTTTCTTT.

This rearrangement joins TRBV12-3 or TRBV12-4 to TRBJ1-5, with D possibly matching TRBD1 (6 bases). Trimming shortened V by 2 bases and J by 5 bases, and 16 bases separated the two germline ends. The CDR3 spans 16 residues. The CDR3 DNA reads TGTGCCAGCAGTTTATTATGGGTGGGGGCGCATCAGCCCCAGCATTTT. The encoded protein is CASSLLWVGAHQPQHF.

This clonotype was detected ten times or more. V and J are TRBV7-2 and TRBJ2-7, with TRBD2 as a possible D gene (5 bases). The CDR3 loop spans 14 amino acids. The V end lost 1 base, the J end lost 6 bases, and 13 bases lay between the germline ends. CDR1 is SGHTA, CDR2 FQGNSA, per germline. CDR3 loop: CASSLGESSFEQYF. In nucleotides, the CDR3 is TGTGCCAGCAGCTTAGGGGAGTCTAGCTTCGAGCAGTACTTC.

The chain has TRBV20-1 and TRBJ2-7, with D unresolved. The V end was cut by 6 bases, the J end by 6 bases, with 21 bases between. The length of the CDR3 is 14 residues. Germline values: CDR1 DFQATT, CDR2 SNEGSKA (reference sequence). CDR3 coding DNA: TGCAGTGCCTCAACAGTTCGGTCTACCGCCGAGCAGTACTTC. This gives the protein CSASTVRSTAEQYF.

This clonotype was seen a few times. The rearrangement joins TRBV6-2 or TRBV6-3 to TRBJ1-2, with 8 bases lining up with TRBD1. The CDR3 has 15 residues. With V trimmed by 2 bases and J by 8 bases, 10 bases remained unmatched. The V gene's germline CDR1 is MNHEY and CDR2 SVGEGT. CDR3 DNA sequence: TGTGCCAGCAGTTACACCGGACAGGGAAGCCACGGCTACACCTTC. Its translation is CASSYTGQGSHGYTF.

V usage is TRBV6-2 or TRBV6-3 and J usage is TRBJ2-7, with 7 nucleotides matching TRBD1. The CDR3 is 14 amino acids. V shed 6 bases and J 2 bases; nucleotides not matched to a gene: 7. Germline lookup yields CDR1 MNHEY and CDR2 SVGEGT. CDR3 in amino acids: CASRITGAAYEQYF. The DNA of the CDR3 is TGTGCCAGCAGAATTACAGGGGCGGCCTACGAGCAGTACTTC.

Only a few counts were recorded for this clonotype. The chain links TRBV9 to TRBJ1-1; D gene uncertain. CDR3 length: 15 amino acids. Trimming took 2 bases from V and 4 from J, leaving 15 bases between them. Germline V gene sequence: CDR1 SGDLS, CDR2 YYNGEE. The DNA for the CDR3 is TGTGCCAGCAGCGTGACACCCGAGGGAGGCACTGAAGCTTTCTTT. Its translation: CASSVTPEGGTEAFF. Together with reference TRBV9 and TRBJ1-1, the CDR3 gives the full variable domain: DSGVTQTPKHLITATGQRVTLRCSPRSGDLSVYWYQQSLDQGLQFLIQYYNGEERAKGNILERFSAQQFPDLHSELNLSSLELGDSALYFCASSVTPEGGTEAFFGQGTRLTVV.

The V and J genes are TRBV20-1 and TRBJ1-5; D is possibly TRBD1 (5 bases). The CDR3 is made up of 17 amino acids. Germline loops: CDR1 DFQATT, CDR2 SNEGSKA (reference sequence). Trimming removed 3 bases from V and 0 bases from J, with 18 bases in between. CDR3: CSASGRDSVNSNQPQHF. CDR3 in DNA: TGCAGTGCTAGCGGCAGGGACTCCGTTAATAGCAATCAGCCCCAGCATTTT.

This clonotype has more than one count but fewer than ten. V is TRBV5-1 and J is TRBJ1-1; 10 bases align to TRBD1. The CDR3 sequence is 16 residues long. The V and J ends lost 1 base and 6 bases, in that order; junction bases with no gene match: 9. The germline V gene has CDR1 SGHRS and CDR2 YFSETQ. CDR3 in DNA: TGCGCCAGCAGCTTGACCAGACAGGGGGCCTCGGCTGAAGCTTTCTTT. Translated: CASSLTRQGASAEAFF.

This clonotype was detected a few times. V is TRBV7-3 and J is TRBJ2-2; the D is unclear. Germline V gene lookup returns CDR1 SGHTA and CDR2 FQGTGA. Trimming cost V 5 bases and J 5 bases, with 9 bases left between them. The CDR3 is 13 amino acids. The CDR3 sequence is CASSMGATGELFF. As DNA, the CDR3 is TGTGCCAGCAGCATGGGCGCGACCGGGGAGCTGTTTTTT.

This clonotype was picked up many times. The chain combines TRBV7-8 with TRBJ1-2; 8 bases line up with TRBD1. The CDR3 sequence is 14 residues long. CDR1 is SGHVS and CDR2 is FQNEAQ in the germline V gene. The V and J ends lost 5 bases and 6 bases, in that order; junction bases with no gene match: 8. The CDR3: CASSTRTGRNGYTF. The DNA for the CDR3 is TGTGCCAGCAGCACTCGGACAGGGCGGAATGGCTACACCTTC. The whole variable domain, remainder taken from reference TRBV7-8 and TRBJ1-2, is GAGVSQSPRYKVAKRGQDVALRCDPISGHVSLFWYQQALGQGPEFLTYFQNEAQLDKSGLPSDRFFAERPEGSVSTLKIQRTQQEDSAVYLCASSTRTGRNGYTFGSGTRLTVV.

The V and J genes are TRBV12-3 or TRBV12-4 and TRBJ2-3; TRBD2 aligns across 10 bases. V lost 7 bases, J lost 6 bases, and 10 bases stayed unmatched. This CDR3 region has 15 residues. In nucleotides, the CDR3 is TGTGCCAGCACTTCGAATAGCGGGGGGCGGGATACGCAGTATTTT. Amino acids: CASTSNSGGRDTQYF.

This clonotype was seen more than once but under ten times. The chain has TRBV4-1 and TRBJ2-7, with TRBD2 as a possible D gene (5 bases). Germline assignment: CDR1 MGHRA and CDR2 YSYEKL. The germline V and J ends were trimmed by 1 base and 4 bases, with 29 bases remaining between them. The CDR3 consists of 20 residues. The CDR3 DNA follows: TGCGCCAGCAGCCAAGCTCGGGGTACTTTTACCAAAGCCAACCGTTACGAGCAGTACTTC. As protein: CASSQARGTFTKANRYEQYF.

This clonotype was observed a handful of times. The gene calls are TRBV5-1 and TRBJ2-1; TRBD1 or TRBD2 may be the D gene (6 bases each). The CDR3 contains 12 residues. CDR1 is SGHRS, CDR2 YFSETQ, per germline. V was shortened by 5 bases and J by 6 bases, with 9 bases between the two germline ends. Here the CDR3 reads CASSTGANEQFF. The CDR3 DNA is TGCGCCAGCAGTACGGGGGCCAATGAGCAGTTCTTC.